This T cell receptor (beta chain) comes out of a study of Tregs in tolerant kidney transplant recipients (dated by TCRdb to the late 2010s). About the full investigation: Related donors were used in the transplants with nonmyeloablative bone marrow transplantation, and mixed chimerism was transient in the human trials. Before combined kidney and bone marrow transplantation, this study identified donor-specific regulatory T cells using TCRbeta sequencing and then followed those same cells after transplant.

For TCRbeta CDR3 sequencing, genomic DNA from the sorted cells was extracted using the QIAGEN DNeasy Blood and Tissue Kit. Through immunoSEQ, high-throughput TCRbeta CDR3 sequencing was done commercially, including PCR amplification with internal controls and bias correction. The authors processed their data as follows. Unique productive TCRbeta sequences were defined by CDR3 nucleotide sequence where primers matched, otherwise by CDR3 amino acid sequence with Vbeta and Jbeta genes. To correct for sorting error, sequences found in more than one sorted population at a frequency ratio of 2:1 or less were discarded, and the remaining shared sequences were assigned to the population with the higher frequency. Sequences were defined as donor-reactive when expanded at least 5-fold in CFSE-low cells versus unstimulated cells and present at a frequency of at least 0.01% in CFSE-low cells. Jensen-Shannon divergence, calculated on the top 100 TCRbeta sequences ranked by frequency, was used to quantify repertoire divergence. When a sample had multiple sequencing runs, each run was corrected for sorting error separately and the runs were then pooled. As stored in TCRdb, this immuneACCESS dataset retains in-frame rearrangements with V and J assigned. A fraction of the clones does not appear; measured against another copy, unresolved V genes explain less than half of the discrepancy, and the remainder lacks a known reason. V and J calls and clone size come straight from that table; D and trimming were deduced from the DNA. The sample table lists about 83,000 clones, 98% of them with a count of one. Approximately 0.56% of the sample rests with the top ten.

A note on this clone: The clone's antigen remains unknown. No base-level quality is on record; no much larger clone is a single base apart.

CDR1 and CDR2 are read off the germline V gene as SGHNT and YENEEA. The junction shows trimming of 7 bases on V and 5 bases on J, and the gene matches do not reach 11 bases of it. The CDR3 runs 18 residues from the cysteine to the phenylalanine. Only the CDR3 DNA is retained, 54 bases long and in frame from the first base. This specimen's time point label, per the study, means: blood sample drawn before combined kidney and bone marrow transplant. Thawed PBMCs were FACS-sorted into unstimulated Tregs (CD4+CD25+CD127-), CD4+ non-Tregs (CD4+CD25-), CD4 cells and CD8 cells. A few combined kidney and bone marrow transplant recipients from the ITN036ST trial were included as patients, and samples were available only from these trial subjects. Healthy control blood was processed to PBMCs with a Ficoll density gradient and then cryopreserved, whereas patient PBMCs were collected both before and after transplant.

Results and caveats for the whole study, not just this receptor: Biological reproducibility was not directly assessed, although technical replication error appeared to be minimal. Donor-specific Treg expansion was found to exceed global Treg expansion in tolerant patients, suggesting antigen-driven rather than nonspecific expansion. Because only a small number of patients were included, the study had limitations, and the results will need to be validated in larger populations as well as under other immunosuppression protocols. Expanding Tregs with activated donor B cells appeared to identify the most biologically relevant and donor-specific TCRbeta repertoire. For some patients, the PCR primers changed as time went on, which meant samples from those patients could not be compared with one another at the nucleotide level.

The sequencing here drew on CD4+ T cells from blood, taken before the transplant. This clonotype was sampled from a human donor who received a combined kidney and bone marrow transplant. The chain is assembled from TRBV11-3 and TRBJ2-2; the central 15 bases match TRBD2. The CDR3 protein sequence reads: CASNRGGTSGRLTGELFF. The bases read TGTGCCAGCAACCGAGGGGGGACTAGCGGGAGGCTAACCGGGGAGCTGTTTTTT.